Shown below are 15 T cell receptor beta chains from a single sample sequenced in a study of T-cell reconstitution after alpha-beta-depleted transplantation in children. Unique molecular identifiers were incorporated into the prepared TCRbeta library. From the PCR reads, TCRdb called clonotypes with MiXCR, one entry per CDR3 protein. The sample holds roughly 350,000 distinct CDR3 sequences; about 9.3% are singletons and the top ten take around 2.3%. The sample here was PBMCs from the stem cell graft donor, taken from the stem cell graft. The receptors were sampled from a human donor who donated a stem cell graft to a child with acute lymphoblastic leukemia.

The sample holds many counts of this clonotype. V is TRBV20-1 and J is TRBJ2-3; TRBD2 matches 13 bases. V trimming: 1 base; J trimming: 2 bases; junction bases outside the gene matches: 3. Germline CDR1 and CDR2: DFQATT and SNEGSKA (reference sequence). The CDR3 runs to 16 residues. CDR3 coding DNA: TGCAGTGCTAGAGGAGGGACTAGCGGGGCCACAGATACGCAGTATTTT. This translates into CSARGGTSGATDTQYF.

The chain employs TRBV20-1 and TRBJ2-1, with TRBD2 identical over 10 bases. Germline CDR1 reads DFQATT; CDR2 reads SNEGSKA (reference sequence). V gave up 6 bases and J gave up 7 bases; unmatched junction bases: 9. This CDR3 region has 14 residues. CDR3 nucleotides: TGCAGTGCGTCAACTAGCGGGGTTGAAAATGAGCAGTTCTTC. It is translated as CSASTSGVENEQFF.

This clonotype was recorded a few times. The CDR3: CASSFLWERDPNNEQFF. CDR3 coding DNA: TGTGCCAGCAGTTTCCTCTGGGAGCGGGACCCCAACAATGAGCAGTTCTTC. The chain joins TRBV12-3 or TRBV12-4 to TRBJ2-1; 7 bases map to TRBD2. The CDR3 extends over 17 amino acids. The V gene end was trimmed by 3 bases and the J gene end by 5 bases; junction bases not matched to a gene: 13.

The table lists this clonotype with many counts. The rearrangement uses TRBV29-1 and TRBJ2-1; D gene uncertain. The CDR3 loop spans 12 amino acids. The germline V gene has CDR1 SQVTM and CDR2 ANQGSEA. V lost 1 base to trimming and J lost 5 bases, with 6 bases between them. DNA of the CDR3: TGCAGCGTTGAAGGGTTCGACAATGAGCAGTTCTTC. This codes for CSVEGFDNEQFF.

This clonotype appeared many times. This chain uses TRBV7-2 with TRBJ2-7; 7 nucleotides line up with TRBD2. The V gene end was trimmed by 5 bases and the J gene end by 2 bases; junction bases not matched to a gene: 9. The CDR3 spans 15 residues. Germline CDR1 is SGHTA and CDR2 is FQGNSA. The chain's CDR3 is CASSPWASGTYEQYF. CDR3 bases: TGTGCCAGCAGCCCCTGGGCTAGCGGAACCTACGAGCAGTACTTC.

This clonotype was seen more than once but under ten times. The rearrangement uses TRBV12-3 or TRBV12-4 and TRBJ2-5; D gene uncertain. The CDR3 is 12 amino acids. V was clipped by 2 bases and J by 10 bases, with 11 bases between them. As DNA, the CDR3 is TGTGCCAGCAGTTTATCCGTGAAGGACCAGTACTTC. Its translation: CASSLSVKDQYF.

This clonotype was seen ten or more times. V usage is TRBV7-2 and J usage is TRBJ2-3; D uncertain. The CDR3 is 15 amino acids. Trimming left V 1 base short and J 6 bases short, with 14 bases between. Germline V gene sequence: CDR1 SGHTA, CDR2 FQGNSA. CDR3 region: CASSLDTWKTDTQYF. The CDR3 DNA reads as TGTGCCAGCAGCTTAGACACGTGGAAAACGGATACGCAGTATTTT.

This clonotype was picked up a small number of times. This rearrangement joins TRBV28 to TRBJ1-5; a possible D gene is TRBD1 (6 bases). CDR3 length: 14 residues. V was trimmed by 6 bases and J by 1 base, leaving 10 bases between them. Germline V gene lookup returns CDR1 MDHEN and CDR2 SYDVKM. CDR3 in DNA: TGTGCCAGCAGGGAACAGGGAAGCAATCAGCCCCAGCATTTT. Its translation is CASREQGSNQPQHF.

This clonotype was observed many times. J is TRBJ1-1 and V is TRBV7-9, with 7 bases matching TRBD1. Germline V CDR1 and CDR2: SEHNR, FQNEAQ (reference sequence). The V and J ends lost 5 bases and 11 bases, in that order; junction bases with no gene match: 17. This CDR3 is built from 15 residues. The CDR3 DNA reads TGTGCCAGCAGCCTAGGAGTCGGGAGACAGGGCTGGGCTTTCTTT. Protein sequence: CASSLGVGRQGWAFF.

J is TRBJ2-2 and V is TRBV19, with 10 positions matching TRBD1. With 4 bases clipped from V and 6 bases from J, the junction kept 5 bases outside the gene matches. The CDR3 consists of 15 residues. Germline V CDR1 and CDR2: LNHDA, SQIVND (reference sequence). CDR3 residues: CASSRGTGVPGELFF. The CDR3 DNA reads as TGTGCCAGTAGTAGAGGGACAGGGGTCCCCGGGGAGCTGTTTTTT.

This clonotype was seen only a few times. The chain combines TRBV2 with TRBJ1-5; D remains unclear. The germline V and J ends were trimmed by 2 bases and 7 bases, with 12 bases remaining between them. CDR1 is SNHLY, CDR2 FYNNEI, per germline. CDR3 length equals 14 residues. This CDR3 is CASSELGEKQPQHF. The CDR3 bases are TGTGCCAGCAGTGAACTAGGCGAAAAGCAGCCCCAGCATTTT.

This clonotype was seen only a few times. V usage is TRBV5-1 and J usage is TRBJ2-1; TRBD2 might be the D (6 bases). Germline assignment: CDR1 SGHRS and CDR2 YFSETQ. CDR3 length: 19 residues. The ends were cut back, 0 bases at V and 0 bases at J, with 19 bases in the middle. This CDR3 is CASSLGASAYQSSYNEQFF. CDR3 nucleotides: TGCGCCAGCAGCTTGGGTGCTAGCGCGTACCAAAGCTCCTACAATGAGCAGTTCTTC.

The V gene is TRBV7-2, the J gene TRBJ2-7; a weak D match, TRBD2 (5 bases). CDR3 length: 13 amino acids. Trimming took 5 bases from V and 0 from J, leaving 8 bases between them. Germline V lookup: CDR1 SGHTA, CDR2 FQGNSA. In DNA, the CDR3 is TGTGCCAGCAGCCCCGCGGGCTCCTACGAGCAGTACTTC. It is translated as CASSPAGSYEQYF.

This clonotype has more than one count but fewer than ten. The chain couples TRBV5-1 to TRBJ2-1, with D tentatively TRBD1 or TRBD2 (5 bases each). V lost 0 bases, J lost 10 bases, and 14 bases lay in between. Germline V gives CDR1 SGHRS, CDR2 YFSETQ. The CDR3 has 14 residues. The CDR3 DNA follows: TGCGCCAGCAGCTTGGAGGGACCCCGAGGGGAGCAGTTCTTC. Protein sequence: CASSLEGPRGEQFF. The full variable domain, in which reference TRBV5-1 and TRBJ2-1 provide the parts outside the CDR3, is KAGVTQTPRYLIKTRGQQVTLSCSPISGHRSVSWYQQTPGQGLQFLFEYFSETQRNKGNFPGRFSGRQFSNSRSEMNVSTLELGDSALYLCASSLEGPRGEQFFGPGTRLTVL.

This clonotype has only a few counts. The V gene is TRBV6-1, the J gene TRBJ2-1; D perhaps matches TRBD2 (5 bases). The V gene lost 7 bases and the J gene lost 8 bases, with 21 bases spanning the gap. CDR1 and CDR2 (germline): MNHNS, SASEGT. The CDR3 has 15 residues. The CDR3 nucleotides are TGTGCCAGCACCCCAGGACCATTGACTACCTATGAGCAGTTCTTC. Translated: CASTPGPLTTYEQFF.